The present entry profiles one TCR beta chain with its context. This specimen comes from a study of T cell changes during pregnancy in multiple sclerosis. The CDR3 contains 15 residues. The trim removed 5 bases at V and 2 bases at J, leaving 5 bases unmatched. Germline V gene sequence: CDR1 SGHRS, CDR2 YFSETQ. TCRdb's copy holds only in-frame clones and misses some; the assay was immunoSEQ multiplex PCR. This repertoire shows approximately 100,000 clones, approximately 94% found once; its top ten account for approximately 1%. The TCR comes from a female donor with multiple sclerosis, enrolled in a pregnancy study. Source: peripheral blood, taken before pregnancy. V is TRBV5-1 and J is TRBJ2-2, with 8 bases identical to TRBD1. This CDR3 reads CASSWTGLNTGELFF. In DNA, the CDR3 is TGCGCCAGCAGTTGGACAGGGCTTAACACCGGGGAGCTGTTTTTT. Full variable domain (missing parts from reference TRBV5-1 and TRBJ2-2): KAGVTQTPRYLIKTRGQQVTLSCSPISGHRSVSWYQQTPGQGLQFLFEYFSETQRNKGNFPGRFSGRQFSNSRSEMNVSTLELGDSALYLCASSWTGLNTGELFFGEGSRLTVL.